This is a list of T cell receptor beta chains from one sample in a study of blood T cell repertoires in COVID-19. The repertoire was sequenced with immunoSEQ multiplex PCR; TCRdb's copy has only in-frame clones and lacks some. This sample has 110,000 to 150,000 clones, with 65% to 90% found just once. Sequenced sample: peripheral blood. Receptors were obtained from a human donor in a cohort sampled during active COVID-19. The conserved cysteine and the conserved F or W are not part of the CDR3 here. The order of the fields is V gene, D gene, CDR3 protein. D genes are given only for firm matches.

TRBV5-1 | . | ASSPLGYEQY
TRBV2 | TRBD1 | ASSEQGAVGAF
TRBV6-5 | . | ASSYQDSSQPQH
TRBV6-5 | TRBD1 | ASRTGTGGYEQY
TRBV5-1 | TRBD2 | ASSTGGWDEQY
TRBV5-1 | TRBD2 | ASSLFSTGGPREQY
TRBV19 | TRBD2 | ASSLISGSSYEQY
TRBV5-1 | TRBD1 | ASSLEQGEAF
TRBV27 | . | ASSPYDTNSYEQY
TRBV6-5 | . | ASRSLYEQY
TRBV7-9 | . | ASSLRQGGEKLF
TRBV28 | TRBD1 | ASSYNRGLPSNQPQH
TRBV18 | TRBD2 | ASSPPGLAQETQY
TRBV21-1 | . | ASSKALWSSSGNTIY
TRBV21-1 | . | ASTLRGGGGSPLH
TRBV6-5 | TRBD1 | ASSYSQGAFEQY
TRBV5-1 | TRBD1 | ASSLARTGVTEAF
TRBV5-1 | TRBD1 | ASSLAGTGVEKQY
TRBV6-2/TRBV6-3 | . | ASSFGQETQY
TRBV5-1 | TRBD1 | ASSYGTAGANVLT
TRBV7-2 | . | ASSPARNLVSGYT
TRBV5-6 | TRBD1 | ASSLGQGQETQY
TRBV7-9 | TRBD1 | ASSQQGSGNTIY
TRBV2 | TRBD1 | ASNRQGKGFEQY
TRBV5-5 | . | ASSLSTNEQY
TRBV25-1 | . | ASTRAGSYEQY
TRBV28 | TRBD1 | ASTPRTGAYEQY
TRBV7-2 | . | ASSLTGLSYNEQF
TRBV19 | . | ASSITGADYNEQF
TRBV7-9 | TRBD2 | ASSPSWTSGSSGANVLT
TRBV2 | TRBD1 | ASRETGFQPQH
TRBV4-1 | TRBD2 | ATPGTSGNSYNEQF
TRBV27 | TRBD2 | ASSTISGRGYEQY
TRBV14 | . | ASSQAVGAGLYSTDTQY
TRBV6-1 | . | ASSESGAGYNSPLH
TRBV12-3/TRBV12-4 | . | ASSFWAVSGYT
TRBV6-5 | TRBD1 | ATCRGARNTEAF
TRBV4-1 | TRBD2 | ASSLGTSGYTDTQY
TRBV7-3 | . | ASSPTPDNNEQF
TRBV4-2 | TRBD2 | ASSQEASGSWETQY
TRBV5-1 | . | ASSSGTLISYEQY
TRBV28 | TRBD1 | ASSTYRGEGETQY
TRBV6-5 | . | ASSSGVAGANVLT
TRBV6-5 | . | ASSYGLTGNTEAF
TRBV3-1/TRBV3-2 | . | ASSQGPNEQF
TRBV19 | TRBD1 | ASSPQGANTEAF
TRBV27 | . | ASSLWVTGQPQH
TRBV28 | . | ASSLTIRYNEQF
TRBV27 | TRBD1 | ASSYTGVSSYEQY
TRBV7-9 | . | ASSLVLSGSTYEQY
TRBV19 | . | ASSIGRDSNQPQH
TRBV19 | TRBD1 | ASSETGGAGQPQH